Listed below are T cell receptor beta chains from one sample, sequenced in a study of blood T cell repertoires in COVID-19. Method: immunoSEQ multiplex PCR; TCRdb's copy keeps in-frame clones and lacks some. Here the sample spans 300,000 to 350,000 clones, 70% to 90% being singletons. Sequencing was carried out using PBMCs or T cells enriched from blood (not recorded which). These receptors all stem from a man aged 30-40 years who had recovered from COVID-19. Each CDR3 is given with its conserved first and last residue. Fields, in order: D gene, clone size, V gene, J gene, CDR3 DNA, CDR3 protein. A D gene is named only where the DNA matches it firmly. Where a row states a size, it is once, few, many or the class of an expanded clone; other rows omit it.

d_call: .; clone_size: .; v_call: TRBV5-1; j_call: TRBJ1-2; cdr3_nt: TGCGCCAGCAGCTCCCAGGGTGGGGTAGGCTACACCTTC; cdr3_aa: CASSSQGGVGYTF
d_call: .; clone_size: few; v_call: TRBV15; j_call: TRBJ2-6; cdr3_nt: TGTGCCACCAGCACGCGAAACTCTGGGGCCAACGTCCTGACTTTC; cdr3_aa: CATSTRNSGANVLTF
d_call: TRBD1; clone_size: .; v_call: TRBV5-1; j_call: TRBJ1-2; cdr3_nt: TGCGCCAGCAGCTGGATACTAAGACAGGGTGATGGCTACACCTTC; cdr3_aa: CASSWILRQGDGYTF
d_call: TRBD1; clone_size: .; v_call: TRBV18; j_call: TRBJ1-1; cdr3_nt: TGTGCCAGCTCACCACTGACAGGGAGAGGGGAAGCTTTCTTT; cdr3_aa: CASSPLTGRGEAFF
d_call: TRBD1; clone_size: .; v_call: TRBV7-9; j_call: TRBJ1-2; cdr3_nt: TGTGCCAGCAGCTCGACAGGACAGGGGTGGGACTATGGCTACACCTTC; cdr3_aa: CASSSTGQGWDYGYTF
d_call: TRBD1; clone_size: once; v_call: TRBV27; j_call: TRBJ2-7; cdr3_nt: TGTGCCAGCAGCCGACGCTCGGGGACAGAATCAACCTACGAGCAGTACTTC; cdr3_aa: CASSRRSGTESTYEQYF
d_call: TRBD1; clone_size: .; v_call: TRBV5-1; j_call: TRBJ1-3; cdr3_nt: TGCGCCAGCAGCCTAGGACAGGCGAGCTCTGGAAACACCATATATTTT; cdr3_aa: CASSLGQASSGNTIYF
d_call: .; clone_size: .; v_call: TRBV4-1; j_call: TRBJ1-2; cdr3_nt: TGCGCCAGCAGCCAAGACGGATGGAACAGGTATTCCTTC; cdr3_aa: CASSQDGWNRYSF
d_call: TRBD2; clone_size: many; v_call: TRBV9; j_call: TRBJ2-3; cdr3_nt: TGTGCCAGCAGCGTACTAGCGGGGCCCACAGATACGCAGTATTTT; cdr3_aa: CASSVLAGPTDTQYF
d_call: .; clone_size: .; v_call: TRBV7-8; j_call: TRBJ1-5; cdr3_nt: TGTGCCAGCAGCTTAGCAGTCAGGGTCGGGCAGCCCCAGCATTTT; cdr3_aa: CASSLAVRVGQPQHF
d_call: .; clone_size: .; v_call: TRBV12-3/TRBV12-4; j_call: TRBJ1-2; cdr3_nt: TGTGCCAGCAGTTTCGTGGGCAGCTATGGCTACACCTTC; cdr3_aa: CASSFVGSYGYTF
d_call: TRBD2; clone_size: .; v_call: TRBV7-3; j_call: TRBJ2-1; cdr3_nt: TGTGCCAGCAGGTTGAGCGGGGGCTTGTACAATGAGCAGTTCTTC; cdr3_aa: CASRLSGGLYNEQFF
d_call: .; clone_size: .; v_call: TRBV20-1; j_call: TRBJ2-7; cdr3_nt: TGCAGTGCTAGTCTAGCTCCCTCCTACGAGCAGTACTTC; cdr3_aa: CSASLAPSYEQYF
d_call: .; clone_size: once; v_call: TRBV19; j_call: TRBJ2-7; cdr3_nt: TGTGCCAGTAGTATGAGGAGGGACGAGCAGTACTTC; cdr3_aa: CASSMRRDEQYF
d_call: .; clone_size: .; v_call: TRBV9; j_call: TRBJ2-6; cdr3_nt: TGTGCCAGCAGCGTATATGGGGCCAACGTCCTGACTTTC; cdr3_aa: CASSVYGANVLTF
d_call: TRBD2; clone_size: .; v_call: TRBV13; j_call: TRBJ2-3; cdr3_nt: TGTGCCAGCAGCCGCCTGACTAGCGGGGCAAAAGATACGCAGTATTTT; cdr3_aa: CASSRLTSGAKDTQYF
d_call: TRBD1; clone_size: .; v_call: TRBV30; j_call: TRBJ1-4; cdr3_nt: TGTGCCTGGAGTTTCAGACAGGGTAGTGTTGGTGAAAAACTGTTTTTT; cdr3_aa: CAWSFRQGSVGEKLFF
d_call: .; clone_size: once; v_call: TRBV12-3/TRBV12-4; j_call: TRBJ1-2; cdr3_nt: TGTGCCAGCAGTTTAACAGGGTCCTATGGCTACACCTTC; cdr3_aa: CASSLTGSYGYTF
d_call: .; clone_size: .; v_call: TRBV2; j_call: TRBJ2-3; cdr3_nt: TGTGCCAGCAGTGAGTATAGCTACCTCACAGATACGCAGTATTTT; cdr3_aa: CASSEYSYLTDTQYF
d_call: .; clone_size: .; v_call: TRBV19; j_call: TRBJ2-7; cdr3_nt: TGTGCCAGTAGTATAGCGGGGATGGAGACATTGCCCTACGGGCAGTACTTC; cdr3_aa: CASSIAGMETLPYGQYF
d_call: .; clone_size: .; v_call: TRBV2; j_call: TRBJ1-4; cdr3_nt: TGTGCCAGCAGTGAATACTCCGAGGGAACTAATGAAAAACTGTTTTTT; cdr3_aa: CASSEYSEGTNEKLFF
d_call: TRBD2; clone_size: .; v_call: TRBV9; j_call: TRBJ2-5; cdr3_nt: TGTGCCAGCAGCTCTAGCGGGGGGCCGGGGGAGACCCAGTACTTC; cdr3_aa: CASSSSGGPGETQYF
d_call: .; clone_size: few; v_call: TRBV7-2; j_call: TRBJ2-3; cdr3_nt: TGTGCCAGCAGCTCCCGGGGCAGGGGTTTAGCAGATACGCAGTATTTT; cdr3_aa: CASSSRGRGLADTQYF
d_call: .; clone_size: .; v_call: TRBV4-1; j_call: TRBJ2-1; cdr3_nt: TGCGCCAGCAGCCATGACAGGGGAGGGAGGAATGAGCAGTTCTTC; cdr3_aa: CASSHDRGGRNEQFF
d_call: TRBD2; clone_size: .; v_call: TRBV10-1; j_call: TRBJ2-3; cdr3_nt: TGCGCCAGCAGCGATTCTAGCGGGGTGAACACAGATACGCAGTATTTT; cdr3_aa: CASSDSSGVNTDTQYF
d_call: TRBD2; clone_size: .; v_call: TRBV6-5; j_call: TRBJ2-1; cdr3_nt: TGTGCCAGCCTCCCCCTAGCGGGGGACTACAATGAGCAGTTCTTC; cdr3_aa: CASLPLAGDYNEQFF
d_call: TRBD1; clone_size: .; v_call: TRBV9; j_call: TRBJ2-7; cdr3_nt: TGTGCCAGCAGCGAAGGACAGGGCTTTCAGGACGAGCAGTACTTC; cdr3_aa: CASSEGQGFQDEQYF
d_call: TRBD2; clone_size: .; v_call: TRBV5-1; j_call: TRBJ2-2; cdr3_nt: TGCGCCAGCAGTCCTTTCGGGAAACCGGGACTAGGCACCGGGGAGCTGTTTTTT; cdr3_aa: CASSPFGKPGLGTGELFF
d_call: TRBD1; clone_size: .; v_call: TRBV5-1; j_call: TRBJ2-7; cdr3_nt: TGCGCCAGCAGCTTCGGGACAGGGGGCTACGAGCAGTACTTC; cdr3_aa: CASSFGTGGYEQYF
d_call: .; clone_size: .; v_call: TRBV12-3/TRBV12-4; j_call: TRBJ2-7; cdr3_nt: TGTGCCAGCAGTGCTACTAGCAGCGGCGAGCAGTACTTC; cdr3_aa: CASSATSSGEQYF
d_call: .; clone_size: .; v_call: TRBV4-2; j_call: TRBJ2-7; cdr3_nt: TGTGCCAGCAGCCAAGAGGGGGGTCGGGCCTACGAGCAGTACTTC; cdr3_aa: CASSQEGGRAYEQYF
d_call: TRBD2; clone_size: few; v_call: TRBV6-5; j_call: TRBJ2-5; cdr3_nt: TGTGCCAGCGGAGCGGGGGGAAAAGAGACCCAGTACTTC; cdr3_aa: CASGAGGKETQYF
d_call: TRBD1; clone_size: .; v_call: TRBV30; j_call: TRBJ2-1; cdr3_nt: TGTGCCTGGAGGGGACAGGGCCACAATGAGCAGTTCTTC; cdr3_aa: CAWRGQGHNEQFF
d_call: .; clone_size: .; v_call: TRBV2; j_call: TRBJ1-4; cdr3_nt: TGTGCCAGCTTAAGAGCCGGAAAACTGTTTTTT; cdr3_aa: CASLRAGKLFF
d_call: TRBD1; clone_size: .; v_call: TRBV25-1; j_call: TRBJ1-4; cdr3_nt: TGTGCCAGCGGGGCCCTGGGACAGGAGAATGAAAAACTGTTTTTT; cdr3_aa: CASGALGQENEKLFF
d_call: .; clone_size: .; v_call: TRBV5-4; j_call: TRBJ2-3; cdr3_nt: TGTGCCAGCAGCTTCGGCGGTAGCACAGATACGCAGTATTTT; cdr3_aa: CASSFGGSTDTQYF
d_call: TRBD1; clone_size: .; v_call: TRBV6-4; j_call: TRBJ2-2; cdr3_nt: TGTGCCAGCAGTCCGGACAGGTCCACCGGGGAGCTGTTTTTT; cdr3_aa: CASSPDRSTGELFF
d_call: .; clone_size: .; v_call: TRBV18; j_call: TRBJ1-4; cdr3_nt: TGTGCCAGCTCACCCTCAGGGGATGAAAAACTGTTTTTT; cdr3_aa: CASSPSGDEKLFF
d_call: .; clone_size: .; v_call: TRBV5-6; j_call: TRBJ1-1; cdr3_nt: TGTGCCAGCAGCTTGGTGGGACCGGGAAAGGAGGGAGTGAACACTGAAGCTTTCTTT; cdr3_aa: CASSLVGPGKEGVNTEAFF
d_call: .; clone_size: .; v_call: TRBV3-1/TRBV3-2; j_call: TRBJ1-6; cdr3_nt: TGTGCCAGCAAAAGAAGTCAGTTTAATTCACCCCTCCACTTT; cdr3_aa: CASKRSQFNSPLHF
d_call: .; clone_size: .; v_call: TRBV19; j_call: TRBJ2-3; cdr3_nt: TGTGCCAGTTCCGCGCTGACTAGTGCAGATACGCAGTATTTT; cdr3_aa: CASSALTSADTQYF
d_call: TRBD1; clone_size: .; v_call: TRBV18; j_call: TRBJ1-2; cdr3_nt: TGTGCCAGCGCGGACAGGCAAGGATATGGCTACACCTTC; cdr3_aa: CASADRQGYGYTF
d_call: TRBD2; clone_size: .; v_call: TRBV5-6; j_call: TRBJ2-3; cdr3_nt: TGTGCCAGCAGCTCAGGACTAGCGGGGGCCCTTAGCACAGATACGCAGTATTTT; cdr3_aa: CASSSGLAGALSTDTQYF
d_call: TRBD2; clone_size: .; v_call: TRBV10-3; j_call: TRBJ2-3; cdr3_nt: TGTGCCATCAGTCCCGGGACTAGCGGGGTTCCTAGCACAGATACGCAGTATTTT; cdr3_aa: CAISPGTSGVPSTDTQYF
d_call: .; clone_size: .; v_call: TRBV11-2; j_call: TRBJ1-2; cdr3_nt: TGTGCCAGCAGCCTAGAGCCGCATACAGGTGCCCTGGGTGGCTACACCTTC; cdr3_aa: CASSLEPHTGALGGYTF
d_call: .; clone_size: .; v_call: TRBV11-3; j_call: TRBJ2-5; cdr3_nt: TGTGCCAGCAGCTGGGGAGCGAAAGAGACCCAGTACTTC; cdr3_aa: CASSWGAKETQYF
d_call: .; clone_size: .; v_call: TRBV4-3; j_call: TRBJ2-5; cdr3_nt: TGCGCCAGCAGCCAAGGTTCGATGTCTCGTAGCCAGGGAGAGACCCAGTACTTC; cdr3_aa: CASSQGSMSRSQGETQYF
d_call: .; clone_size: .; v_call: TRBV6-5; j_call: TRBJ1-2; cdr3_nt: TGTGCCAGCAGTTACTCGAGTAGTGTCGATCTCTATGGCTACACCTTC; cdr3_aa: CASSYSSSVDLYGYTF
d_call: .; clone_size: .; v_call: TRBV5-6; j_call: TRBJ2-5; cdr3_nt: TGTGCCAGCAGCTTAAAGCAGGGGGGAGAGACCCAGTACTTC; cdr3_aa: CASSLKQGGETQYF
d_call: .; clone_size: .; v_call: TRBV2; j_call: TRBJ1-5; cdr3_nt: TGTGCCACCGGAAGCAGGGGATATAGCAATCAGCCCCAGCATTTT; cdr3_aa: CATGSRGYSNQPQHF
d_call: TRBD1; clone_size: .; v_call: TRBV6-2/TRBV6-3; j_call: TRBJ2-1; cdr3_nt: TGTGCCAGCAGTTCCGGACAGGGGTTTAAGGGTGAGCAGTTCTTC; cdr3_aa: CASSSGQGFKGEQFF
d_call: TRBD2; clone_size: .; v_call: TRBV9; j_call: TRBJ2-5; cdr3_nt: TGTGCCAGCAGCCCGCTAGCGGGGGCCCAAGAGACCCAGTACTTC; cdr3_aa: CASSPLAGAQETQYF
d_call: .; clone_size: .; v_call: TRBV2; j_call: TRBJ1-4; cdr3_nt: TGTGCCAGCAGCGCTGGGTTGAGGGCGGGTAATGAAAAACTGTTTTTT; cdr3_aa: CASSAGLRAGNEKLFF
d_call: .; clone_size: .; v_call: TRBV30; j_call: TRBJ2-2; cdr3_nt: TGTGCCTGGGACCGACTGTCCTTGAACACCGGGGAGCTGTTTTTT; cdr3_aa: CAWDRLSLNTGELFF
d_call: .; clone_size: .; v_call: TRBV6-5; j_call: TRBJ1-5; cdr3_nt: TGTGCCAGCAGCAACAACAATCAGCCCCAGCATTTT; cdr3_aa: CASSNNNQPQHF
d_call: .; clone_size: .; v_call: TRBV5-1; j_call: TRBJ1-5; cdr3_nt: TGCGCCAGCAGCTTGGGGCAGATCAATCAGCCCCAGCATTTT; cdr3_aa: CASSLGQINQPQHF
d_call: .; clone_size: .; v_call: TRBV29-1; j_call: TRBJ1-2; cdr3_nt: TGCAGCGTGAGACCGGCCGCGGGGGGCTACACCTTC; cdr3_aa: CSVRPAAGGYTF
d_call: .; clone_size: .; v_call: TRBV4-2; j_call: TRBJ1-2; cdr3_nt: TGTGCCAGCAGCCAAGAAATACGGGGGGGTAAAGAGGGCTACACCTTC; cdr3_aa: CASSQEIRGGKEGYTF
d_call: .; clone_size: few; v_call: TRBV5-8; j_call: TRBJ1-2; cdr3_nt: TGTGCCAGCAGCCGTGGCCTAGGGTGGTTCAGGGTCGACTATGGCTACACCTTC; cdr3_aa: CASSRGLGWFRVDYGYTF
d_call: TRBD2; clone_size: .; v_call: TRBV30; j_call: TRBJ2-5; cdr3_nt: TGTGCCTGGATGAGGGGAGGGGAGACCCAGTACTTC; cdr3_aa: CAWMRGGETQYF